Given below is one T cell receptor beta chain in context. Its cognate antigen is unknown. Clones were sequenced by immunoSEQ multiplex PCR, and TCRdb holds only the in-frame ones, with some missing. The data show about 61,000 clones, roughly nine tenths seen once. The data derive from a study of OX40 agonist ivuxolimab in advanced cancers. About the research overall: Every 2 weeks, patients got intravenous ivuxolimab at one of six dose levels (0.01-10 mg/kg). Anti-PD-1, anti-PD-L1 or anti-CTLA-4 therapy given earlier was allowed, and roughly 40% had some. Study-wide findings and caveats: Both blood CD4+ and CD8+ T cells showed clonal growth by week 6 at 0.1 to 3.0 mg/kg.

V lost 1 base, J lost 1 base, and 8 bases lay in between. CDR1 and CDR2 (germline): LNHNV, YYDKDF (reference sequence). This CDR3 contains 15 residues. The sequences come from CD4+ or CD8+ T cells sorted from blood, collected in a trial of the OX40 agonist ivuxolimab. V is TRBV15 and J is TRBJ2-1; tentatively, D is TRBD1 (5 bases). The TCR sequence derives from an adult with an advanced solid tumor such as melanoma, head and neck, liver or kidney cancer. The CDR3 reads CATSRVQGSYNEQFF. CDR3 sequence (DNA): TGTGCCACCAGCAGAGTCCAGGGATCCTACAATGAGCAGTTCTTC. The variable domain in full, with the rest retrieved from reference TRBV15 and TRBJ2-1, is DAMVIQNPRYQVTQFGKPVTLSCSQTLNHNVMYWYQQKSSQAPKLLFHYYDKDFNNEADTPDNFQSRRPNTSFCFLDIRSPGLGDTAMYLCATSRVQGSYNEQFFGPGTRLTVL.